This entry features one T cell receptor beta chain sequence. PCR was performed a second time for roughly 7 to 11 cycles using a sample-barcoded 5' primer and a J-beta primer mix. Every cDNA molecule bore a tag from a template-switch adaptor containing 12 random nucleotides. TCRdb re-derived calls from the 5' RACE reads in MiXCR, one entry per CDR3 protein. Altogether about 580,000 distinct CDR3 sequences are present, roughly 48% being singletons, with the ten largest covering about 26%. The data derive from a study of blood T cells in healthy people across ages. V lost 8 bases, J lost 4 bases, and 5 bases stayed unmatched. The CDR3 spans 13 residues. Germline V gives CDR1 MNHEY, CDR2 SVGEGT.

Source material: blood. This receptor was taken from an older man in good health. The rearrangement uses TRBV6-2 or TRBV6-3 and TRBJ2-3; 8 bases agree with TRBD2. In DNA, the CDR3 is TGTGCCAGCCGGTCCGGGGGGGCAGATACGCAGTATTTT. It codes for CASRSGGADTQYF.